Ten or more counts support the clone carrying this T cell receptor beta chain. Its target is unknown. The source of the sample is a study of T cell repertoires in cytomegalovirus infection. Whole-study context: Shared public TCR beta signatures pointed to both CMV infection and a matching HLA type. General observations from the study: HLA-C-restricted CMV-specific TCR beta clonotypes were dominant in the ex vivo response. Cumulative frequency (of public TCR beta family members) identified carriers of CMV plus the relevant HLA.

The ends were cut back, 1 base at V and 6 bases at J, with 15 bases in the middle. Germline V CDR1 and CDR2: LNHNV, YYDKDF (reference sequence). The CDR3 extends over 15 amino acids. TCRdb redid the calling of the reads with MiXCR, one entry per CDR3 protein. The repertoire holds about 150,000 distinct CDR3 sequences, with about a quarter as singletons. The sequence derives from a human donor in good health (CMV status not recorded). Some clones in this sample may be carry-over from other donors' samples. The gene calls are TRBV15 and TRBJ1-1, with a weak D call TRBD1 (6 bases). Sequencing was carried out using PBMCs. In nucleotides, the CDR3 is TGTGCCACCAGCAGAGCCGGCCGGGGGGCCCCTGAAGCTTTCTTT. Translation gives CATSRAGRGAPEAFF.